This T cell receptor (beta chain) was profiled in a study of T cells in Graves' hyperthyroidism and ophthalmopathy. Study findings and constraints: In blood, most of the thyroid clonotypes expanded above 0.001 were also present.

Researchers took RNA transcripts and amplified the TCR beta CDR3 regions from them. During a first-round RT-PCR of the TCR CDR3, the HTBI primer set was used. TCRdb passed the multiplex PCR reads through MiXCR, listing each CDR3 protein once. The sample gives about 410,000 distinct CDR3 sequences, about 15% of which show up once; about 13% is in the top ten. As regards this clonotype: Its antigen is not identified.

The CDR3 is 12 residues long. The V gene lost 4 bases and the J gene lost 10 bases, with 11 bases spanning the gap. CDR1 is SEHNR and CDR2 is FQNEAQ in the germline V gene (reference sequence). This TCR was recovered from a man between 18 and 35 years old with Graves' ophthalmopathy. The chain combines TRBV7-9 with TRBJ2-1, with unresolved D. The sequenced sample was blood. The CDR3 DNA reads as TGTGCCAGCAGCTCGACCAGCATAGAGCAGTTCTTC. Encoded protein: CASSSTSIEQFF.